This T cell receptor (beta chain) was captured by sequencing in a study of cytomegalovirus exposure and HLA in healthy donors. Measured with immunoSEQ multiplex PCR; TCRdb has only the in-frame clones, and not every one. This table has about 270,000 clones, 65% to 90% appearing once. The receptor was derived from a woman between 18 and 29 years old in good health and CMV-seronegative. Sequenced input: PBMCs.

The CDR3 spells CASSTYGGPGYGYTF. CDR3 sequence (DNA): TGTGCCAGTAGTACGTACGGGGGGCCCGGCTATGGCTACACCTTC. V and J are TRBV19 and TRBJ1-2; weak D call: TRBD1 (6 bases). The CDR3 is 15 amino acids. The germline V gene has CDR1 LNHDA and CDR2 SQIVND (reference sequence). The ends were cut back, 4 bases at V and 4 bases at J, with 16 bases in the middle.